This is a list of T cell receptor beta chains from one sample in a study of PD-1 blockade in classical Hodgkin lymphoma. Only in-frame clones appear in the TCRdb table, and some are missing; sequencing was by immunoSEQ multiplex PCR. Of more than 95,000 clones in the sample, roughly 89% were seen once. Here the sequenced sample was peripheral blood mononuclear cells (PBMCs), taken before the fourth cycle of nivolumab. These receptor sequences come from a human donor with classical Hodgkin lymphoma. CDR3s include the opening cysteine and the closing phenylalanine or tryptophan. Fields, in order: clone size, V gene, D gene, J gene, CDR3 protein, CDR3 DNA. A D gene is named only where the DNA matches it firmly. Only some rows state a clone size, as once, few, many or a class for expanded clones.

.	TRBV7-6	.	TRBJ1-2	CASSLSGANYGYTF	TGTGCCAGCAGCTTATCGGGGGCTAACTATGGCTACACCTTC
.	TRBV10-1	TRBD2	TRBJ2-4	CASSESDSTSGRQGDIQYF	TGCGCCAGCAGTGAGTCTGACTCGACTAGCGGGAGGCAGGGAGACATTCAGTACTTC
.	TRBV6-5	.	TRBJ2-1	CASGESSYNEQFF	TGTGCCAGCGGGGAAAGCTCCTACAATGAGCAGTTCTTC
.	TRBV5-1	TRBD1	TRBJ2-2	CASSRQSQGAQTGELFF	TGCGCCAGCAGCCGCCAATCACAGGGGGCGCAGACCGGGGAGCTGTTTTTT
.	TRBV28	TRBD1	TRBJ1-2	CASRRQGLSYGYTF	TGTGCCAGCAGGAGACAGGGACTTTCCTATGGCTACACCTTC
.	TRBV2	.	TRBJ1-2	CASPGTPANYGYTF	TGTGCCAGTCCTGGGACCCCGGCTAACTATGGCTACACCTTC
.	TRBV10-1	.	TRBJ1-3	CASSESTASGNTIYF	TGCGCCAGCAGTGAGTCAACAGCCTCTGGAAACACCATATATTTT
.	TRBV30	TRBD1	TRBJ1-2	CAWIRQGVNYGYTF	TGTGCCTGGATACGGCAGGGGGTCAACTATGGCTACACCTTC
.	TRBV7-9	.	TRBJ1-4	CASSLALNEKLFF	TGTGCCAGCAGCTTAGCGTTAAATGAAAAACTGTTTTTT
once	TRBV7-2	.	TRBJ1-1	CASSLSGTRGDTEAFF	TGTGCCAGCAGCTTATCGGGTACCAGGGGTGACACTGAAGCTTTCTTT
.	TRBV7-2	.	TRBJ1-1	CASSTQGLNTEAFF	TGTGCCAGCAGCACACAGGGATTGAACACTGAAGCTTTCTTT
.	TRBV6-6	TRBD2	TRBJ2-3	CASSSPSGRGVDTQYF	TGTGCCAGCAGTTCCCCCAGCGGGAGAGGGGTAGATACGCAGTATTTT
.	TRBV4-3	TRBD2	TRBJ2-2	CASSQPGLLNTGELFF	TGCGCCAGCAGCCAACCGGGACTACTGAACACCGGGGAGCTGTTTTTT
.	TRBV7-9	.	TRBJ1-3	CASSLSGNTIYF	TGTGCCAGCAGCTTGTCTGGAAACACCATATATTTT
.	TRBV19	TRBD1	TRBJ1-2	CASSIGRTGTYGYTF	TGTGCCAGTAGTATAGGAAGGACAGGAACGTATGGCTACACCTTC
once	TRBV14	.	TRBJ1-1	CASSPGGYEAFF	TGTGCCAGCAGCCCGGGGGGTTATGAAGCTTTCTTT
once	TRBV5-8	.	TRBJ1-2	CASSLAQGPPKSYGYTF	TGTGCCAGCAGCTTGGCCCAGGGGCCGCCGAAGAGCTATGGCTACACCTTC
.	TRBV4-3	TRBD2	TRBJ2-7	CASSQLAGGQYEQYF	TGCGCCAGCAGCCAACTAGCGGGAGGTCAGTACGAGCAGTACTTC
.	TRBV14	.	TRBJ2-7	CASSQDHWGAPYEQYF	TGTGCCAGCAGCCAAGATCATTGGGGGGCACCCTACGAGCAGTACTTC
.	TRBV5-6	.	TRBJ1-4	CASSPGAKGEKLFF	TGTGCCAGCAGCCCCGGGGCTAAAGGCGAAAAACTGTTTTTT
.	TRBV13	TRBD2	TRBJ2-2	CASSPSLLTSGSGTGELFF	TGTGCCAGCAGCCCGAGCCTCCTGACTAGCGGGAGCGGAACCGGGGAGCTGTTTTTT
.	TRBV11-2	.	TRBJ2-5	CASSLNQETQYF	TGTGCCAGCAGCTTAAACCAAGAGACCCAGTACTTC
.	TRBV6-6	.	TRBJ2-2	CASSSRTQNTGELFF	TGTGCCAGCAGTTCACGGACGCAGAACACCGGGGAGCTGTTTTTT
.	TRBV5-1	TRBD1	TRBJ1-6	CASSFGTVNNSPLHF	TGCGCCAGCAGCTTTGGGACAGTCAATAATTCACCCCTCCACTTT
.	TRBV2	.	TRBJ2-5	CASSGDNQETQYF	TGTGCCAGCAGCGGGGACAACCAAGAGACCCAGTACTTC
.	TRBV4-1	TRBD2	TRBJ2-5	CASSSMTSGQETQYF	TGCGCCAGCAGCTCGATGACTAGCGGGCAAGAGACCCAGTACTTC
.	TRBV28	.	TRBJ2-2	CASSLPRRELFF	TGTGCCAGCAGTTTACCCAGAAGGGAGCTGTTTTTT
.	TRBV18	TRBD1	TRBJ2-7	CASSGTGLSYEQYF	TGTGCCAGCTCAGGGACAGGGCTTTCCTACGAGCAGTACTTC
.	TRBV11-3	TRBD2	TRBJ2-1	CASSHSGGSYNEQFF	TGTGCCAGCAGCCATAGCGGGGGCTCCTACAATGAGCAGTTCTTC
.	TRBV13	.	TRBJ2-3	CASSLEGSSTDTQYF	TGTGCCAGCAGCTTAGAAGGTTCTAGCACAGATACGCAGTATTTT
.	TRBV5-1	.	TRBJ2-7	CASRTDSYEQYF	TGCGCCAGCAGGACGGACTCCTACGAGCAGTACTTC
.	TRBV4-1	.	TRBJ1-1	CASSRNTEAFF	TGCGCCAGCAGCCGAAACACTGAAGCTTTCTTT
.	TRBV7-9	.	TRBJ1-2	CASSSDYGYTF	TGTGCCAGCAGCTCGGACTATGGCTACACCTTC
.	TRBV28	.	TRBJ1-2	CASSQLQGLGGYTF	TGTGCCAGCAGCCAACTACAGGGTTTGGGAGGCTACACCTTC
.	TRBV7-2	.	TRBJ2-5	CASSLGSGGQETQYF	TGTGCCAGCAGCTTAGGGTCGGGCGGCCAAGAGACCCAGTACTTC
once	TRBV7-6	.	TRBJ2-1	CASSGHPTVNEQFF	TGTGCCAGCAGCGGACACCCGACAGTGAATGAGCAGTTCTTC
.	TRBV29-1	TRBD1	TRBJ2-7	CSVQLTGEYEQYF	TGCAGCGTTCAATTGACAGGGGAATACGAGCAGTACTTC
.	TRBV7-2	TRBD1	TRBJ1-6	CASSLRNRGLSPLHF	TGTGCCAGCAGCTTAAGGAACAGGGGGCTTTCACCCCTCCACTTT
.	TRBV29-1	.	TRBJ2-7	CNLDLGGPPGQYF	TGCAACCTCGACCTGGGGGGGCCCCCCGGGCAGTACTTC
.	TRBV19	.	TRBJ2-1	CASSMASGSFYNEQFF	TGTGCCAGTAGTATGGCCAGCGGCAGTTTCTACAATGAGCAGTTCTTC
.	TRBV7-9	.	TRBJ2-1	CASSPPNGSSYNEQFF	TGTGCCAGCAGCCCACCGAACGGGAGCTCCTACAATGAGCAGTTCTTC
once	TRBV6-6	TRBD2	TRBJ2-7	CASGRGGLASEGEQYF	TGTGCCAGCGGCCGAGGGGGACTAGCAAGCGAGGGAGAGCAGTACTTC
.	TRBV5-4	.	TRBJ2-1	CASSLVLARHGHEQFF	TGTGCCAGCAGCTTGGTTCTGGCCAGGCATGGTCATGAGCAGTTCTTC
.	TRBV9	.	TRBJ2-3	CASSPRGDFWSTDTQYF	TGTGCCAGCAGCCCCAGAGGGGATTTTTGGAGCACAGATACGCAGTATTTT
.	TRBV27	TRBD2	TRBJ2-1	CASSLWASGHYNEQFF	TGTGCCAGCAGTTTATGGGCTAGCGGACACTACAATGAGCAGTTCTTC
.	TRBV28	.	TRBJ2-3	CASSFSSSTDTQYF	TGTGCCAGCAGTTTTTCGAGTAGCACAGATACGCAGTATTTT
.	TRBV19	TRBD2	TRBJ2-2	CASSTSGNTGELFF	TGTGCCAGTAGTACTAGCGGGAACACCGGGGAGCTGTTTTTT
few	TRBV18	.	TRBJ1-1	CASSPAGSISTFF	TGTGCCAGCTCACCGGCAGGGTCCATTAGTACTTTCTTT
.	TRBV4-2	.	TRBJ1-2	CASSQERVYGYTF	TGTGCCAGCAGCCAAGAACGGGTTTATGGCTACACCTTC
.	TRBV27	.	TRBJ1-1	CASSLGSYTEAFF	TGTGCCAGCAGTTTAGGCAGCTACACTGAAGCTTTCTTT
.	TRBV11-2	TRBD1	TRBJ1-2	CASSRQGSGGYTF	TGTGCCAGCAGCCGACAGGGATCCGGTGGCTACACCTTC
.	TRBV27	.	TRBJ1-3	CASSSGGRGNTIYF	TGTGCCAGCAGTTCTGGGGGGCGCGGAAACACCATATATTTT
.	TRBV7-9	.	TRBJ2-1	CASSLEGHGHFF	TGTGCCAGCAGCTTAGAGGGTCACGGCCACTTCTTC
.	TRBV2	TRBD2	TRBJ2-7	CASAGSSGINYEQYF	TGTGCCAGCGCTGGGTCTAGCGGGATTAACTACGAGCAGTACTTC